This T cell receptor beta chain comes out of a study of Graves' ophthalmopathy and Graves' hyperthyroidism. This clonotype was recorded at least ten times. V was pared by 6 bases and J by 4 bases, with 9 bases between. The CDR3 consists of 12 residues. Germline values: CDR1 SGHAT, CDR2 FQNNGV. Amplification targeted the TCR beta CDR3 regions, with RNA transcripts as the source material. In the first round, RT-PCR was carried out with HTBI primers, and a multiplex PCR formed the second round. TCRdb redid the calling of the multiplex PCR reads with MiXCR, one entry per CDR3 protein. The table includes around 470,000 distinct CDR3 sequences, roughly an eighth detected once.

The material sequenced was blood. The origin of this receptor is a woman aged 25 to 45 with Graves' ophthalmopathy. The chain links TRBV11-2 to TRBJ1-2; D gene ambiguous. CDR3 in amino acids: CASSDRFYGYTF. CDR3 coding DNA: TGTGCCAGCAGTGATAGATTCTATGGCTACACCTTC.